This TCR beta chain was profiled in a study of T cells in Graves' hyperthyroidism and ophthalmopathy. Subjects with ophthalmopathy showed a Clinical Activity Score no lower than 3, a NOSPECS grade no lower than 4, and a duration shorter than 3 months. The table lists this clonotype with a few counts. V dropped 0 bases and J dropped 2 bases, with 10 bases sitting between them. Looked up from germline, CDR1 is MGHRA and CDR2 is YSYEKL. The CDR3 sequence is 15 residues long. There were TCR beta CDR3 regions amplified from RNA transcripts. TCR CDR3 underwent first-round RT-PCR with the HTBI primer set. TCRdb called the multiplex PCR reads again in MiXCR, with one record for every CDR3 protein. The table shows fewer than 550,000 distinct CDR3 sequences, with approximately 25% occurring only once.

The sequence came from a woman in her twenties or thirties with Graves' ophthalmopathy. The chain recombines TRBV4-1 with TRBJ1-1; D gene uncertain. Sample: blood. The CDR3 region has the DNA TGCGCCAGCAGCCAAGATCCGGCGGCAAACACTGAAGCTTTCTTT. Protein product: CASSQDPAANTEAFF.